This T cell receptor (beta chain) was documented in a study of T-cell reconstitution after alpha-beta-depleted transplantation in children. This CDR3 has 10 residues. Germline V gene lookup returns CDR1 DFQATT and CDR2 SNEGSKA (reference sequence). Preparation of the TCRbeta library used unique molecular identifiers. Using its own MiXCR run on the PCR reads, TCRdb lists one record per CDR3 protein. The table lists about 470,000 distinct CDR3 sequences, roughly two fifths of them singletons. Comments on this clonotype: What it binds is unknown.

Findings of the study overall: Several hundred expanded graft clones reportedly supplied alpha-beta T cells about two months after transplant. High day-60 TCRbeta diversity in some patients came from surviving recipient T cells and thymic progenitors.

The chain joins TRBV20-1 to TRBJ2-7; D uncertain. This TCR derives from a girl aged 2 to 10 with aplastic anemia, due to receive a stem cell transplant. The sequenced sample was PBMCs, obtained before TCRalphabeta/CD19-depleted stem cell transplant. CDR3 amino acids: CGTVLYEQYF. Here the CDR3 DNA reads TGCGGCACAGTGCTCTACGAGCAGTACTTC.